The 28 T cell receptor beta chains presented below share a single source sample, sequenced in a study of T-cell reconstitution after alpha-beta-depleted transplantation in children. Unique molecular identifiers tagged the TCRbeta library. TCRdb fed the PCR reads into MiXCR, producing one record per CDR3 protein. The table includes 150,000 to 200,000 distinct CDR3 sequences, less than 8% detected once. Material: PBMCs from the stem cell graft donor, obtained from the stem cell graft. These receptors all stem from a human donor who donated a stem cell graft to a child with Wiskott-Aldrich syndrome.

In its sample, this clonotype was seen many times. The CDR3 spells CASSYQVGELGEQFF. The CDR3 DNA is TGTGCCAGCAGTTACCAAGTGGGGGAACTTGGGGAGCAGTTCTTC. The V call is TRBV6-5, the J call TRBJ2-1; D possibly matches TRBD1 or TRBD2 (5 bases each). Germline lookup yields CDR1 MNHEY and CDR2 SVGAGI. The germline V and J ends were trimmed by 2 bases and 10 bases, with 18 bases remaining between them. CDR3 length equals 15 residues.

This clonotype was counted a few times. The chain has TRBV12-3 or TRBV12-4 and TRBJ2-7, with TRBD2 matching over 7 bases. The CDR3 length is 16 residues. With 3 bases clipped from V and 3 bases from J, the junction kept 11 bases outside the gene matches. CDR3 sequence (DNA): TGTGCCAGCAGTTTGACTCTAGCGGTTACGAGCTACGAGCAGTACTTC. This encodes CASSLTLAVTSYEQYF.

This clonotype was seen many times. The chain combines TRBV29-1 with TRBJ2-2, with 8 positions matching TRBD1. Per the germline V gene, CDR1 is SQVTM and CDR2 is ANQGSEA. The CDR3 length is 15 residues. V was pared by 3 bases and J by 8 bases, with 11 bases of the junction left unmatched. DNA for the CDR3: TGCAGCGTTGACTCAGGGGGCAAAGGCGTTGGGGAGCTGTTTTTT. This encodes CSVDSGGKGVGELFF.

This clonotype was detected many times. The gene calls are TRBV14 and TRBJ2-1, with 11 positions matching TRBD2. The CDR3 extends over 18 amino acids. Germline CDR1 SGHDN, CDR2 FVKESK. V shed 6 bases, J shed 4 bases, and the junction held 14 bases outside the gene matches. The CDR3 DNA is TGTGCCAGCAGTCCTTATACCTTAGCGGGAGGGGCTTACAATGAGCAGTTCTTC. It specifies CASSPYTLAGGAYNEQFF.

This clonotype was recorded at least ten times. The chain employs TRBV10-3 and TRBJ2-3; maybe TRBD2 (6 bases). The CDR3 runs 16 residues. Trimming pared 4 bases from V and 4 bases from J, leaving 18 bases between. Germline V gene sequence: CDR1 ENHRY, CDR2 SYGVKD. CDR3 sequence: CAISVSNPGAADTQYF. In nucleotides, the CDR3 is TGTGCCATCAGTGTCTCGAACCCGGGAGCCGCAGATACGCAGTATTTT.

V gene TRBV7-9 combines with J gene TRBJ2-7; D may be TRBD1 (6 bases). Germline CDR1 SEHNR, CDR2 FQNEAQ (reference sequence). V shed 11 bases and J shed 3 bases, with 20 bases lying between them. This CDR3 has 14 residues. The CDR3 loop reads CASLKSDRDYEQYF. CDR3 coding DNA: TGTGCCTCCCTGAAGTCGGACAGAGACTACGAGCAGTACTTC.

This clonotype was picked up many times. The chain recombines TRBV11-2 with TRBJ1-2; no reliable D call. V lost 5 bases and J lost 4, with 17 bases in between. The CDR3 extends over 15 amino acids. CDR1 SGHAT and CDR2 FQNNGV come from the germline V gene. The CDR3 is CASSPSAVAGYGYTF. CDR3 in DNA: TGTGCCAGCAGCCCGAGCGCCGTCGCTGGCTATGGCTACACCTTC.

This clonotype showed up many times. The chain has TRBV7-2 and TRBJ2-2; 7 bases are a match to TRBD1. Trimming took 4 bases from V and 4 from J; bases not matched to a gene: 6. The length of the CDR3 is 15 residues. In germline, CDR1 is SGHTA, CDR2 FQGNSA. The CDR3 region is CASSSRQGRTGELFF. The CDR3 coding sequence is TGTGCCAGCAGCTCCAGACAGGGTCGCACCGGGGAGCTGTTTTTT.

The CDR3 spells CASSPKSSVEQYF. The CDR3 region has the DNA TGTGCCAGCTCACCAAAGTCTTCCGTCGAGCAGTACTTC. The chain employs TRBV18 and TRBJ2-7; D is uncertain. The CDR3 is 13 residues long. Germline V gives CDR1 KGHSH, CDR2 LQKENI. Trimming removed 2 bases from V and 6 bases from J, with 11 bases in between.

A few counts support this clonotype. V and J are TRBV3-1 and TRBJ1-2, with a possible D match to TRBD1 (6 bases). The CDR3 is 15 amino acids. The germline gives CDR1 LGHDT, CDR2 YNNKEL (reference sequence). The V end was cut by 5 bases, the J end by 3 bases, with 16 bases between. CDR3 region: CASSVITGLDYGYTF. The CDR3 coding sequence is TGTGCCAGCAGCGTTATCACAGGGTTGGACTATGGCTACACCTTC.

This clonotype was seen at least ten times. This rearrangement joins TRBV25-1 to TRBJ1-6, with a weak D call TRBD1 (5 bases). Germline CDR1 MGHDK, CDR2 SYGVNS. The CDR3 totals 15 residues. V was clipped by 1 base and J by 7 bases, with 11 bases between them. CDR3 DNA: TGTGCCAGCAGTGAATTCGGGGGTTACAATTCACCCCTCCACTTT. Its protein is CASSEFGGYNSPLHF.

There are many counts of this clonotype. The chain carries TRBV19 and TRBJ2-1; 9 nucleotides line up with TRBD2. This CDR3 is 16 amino acids long. Per germline, CDR1 LNHDA and CDR2 SQIVND (reference sequence). The ends lost 2 bases at V and 2 bases at J; junction bases unmatched: 4. CDR3 sequence: CASSILAGITYNEQFF. CDR3 coding DNA: TGTGCCAGTAGTATACTAGCGGGGATTACCTACAATGAGCAGTTCTTC.

This chain links TRBV6-1 with TRBJ2-3, with 12 bases that match TRBD2. The J segment lost 6 bases and the V segment lost 8 bases, leaving 9 bases of the junction unmatched. The V gene's germline CDR1 is MNHNS and CDR2 SASEGT. The CDR3 has 15 residues. This CDR3 is CASELAGGVRDTQYF. The CDR3, as DNA: TGTGCCAGCGAACTAGCGGGAGGCGTTCGGGATACGCAGTATTTT.

This clonotype showed up many times. The V gene is TRBV5-1, the J gene TRBJ1-6; perhaps TRBD1 as D (5 bases). V was cut by 4 bases and J by 6 bases, with 11 bases left in between. Germline CDR1 reads SGHRS; CDR2 reads YFSETQ. This CDR3 region has 14 residues. This CDR3 is CASSPGGINSPLHF. DNA of the CDR3: TGCGCCAGCAGCCCGGGGGGAATTAATTCACCCCTCCACTTT.

This clonotype was seen a handful of times. V gene TRBV5-1 combines with J gene TRBJ2-1, with 11 positions matching TRBD1. Looked up from germline, CDR1 is SGHRS and CDR2 is YFSETQ. V shed 5 bases, J shed 7 bases, and the junction held 2 bases outside the gene matches. The CDR3 length is 13 residues. The CDR3 sequence is CASRGTGGNEQFF. DNA for the CDR3: TGCGCCAGCAGAGGGACAGGGGGGAATGAGCAGTTCTTC.

This clonotype has only a few counts. The V and J genes are TRBV18 and TRBJ1-4; D uncertain. The germline CDR1 and CDR2 sequences are KGHSH and LQKENI. This CDR3 has 14 residues. Trimming cost V 3 bases and J 1 base, with 6 bases left between them. The CDR3 DNA sequence: TGTGCCAGCTCACCGCGAGGAACTAATGAAAAACTGTTTTTT. It codes for CASSPRGTNEKLFF.

The chain recombines TRBV29-1 with TRBJ1-4; D is uncertain. The ends were cut back, 5 bases at V and 4 bases at J, with 17 bases in the middle. There are 15 residues in the CDR3. CDR1 is SQVTM, CDR2 ANQGSEA, per germline. The CDR3 DNA follows: TGCAGCGTTCTGATTAGGGCTGACTATAATGAAAAACTGTTTTTT. It specifies CSVLIRADYNEKLFF. Full variable domain (rest looked up from reference TRBV29-1 and TRBJ1-4): SAVISQKPSRDICQRGTSLTIQCQVDSQVTMMFWYRQQPGQSLTLIATANQGSEATYESGFVIDKFPISRPNLTFSTLTVSNMSPEDSSIYLCSVLIRADYNEKLFFGSGTQLSVL.

The chain is built from TRBV20-1 and TRBJ2-1, with 7 bases aligning to TRBD2. V lost 0 bases to trimming and J lost 7 bases; unmatched junction nucleotides: 9. CDR3 length equals 15 residues. Germline V gene data show CDR1 as DFQATT and CDR2 as SNEGSKA (reference sequence). CDR3 nucleotides: TGCAGTGCTAGAGATCCCAGCGGGGCAGGGAATGAGCAGTTCTTC. This sequence encodes CSARDPSGAGNEQFF.

In regard to this clonotype: The junction does not match germline at one end; this may be a read error. The J gene is TRBJ2-2, the V gene TRBV20-1, with 11 positions matching TRBD2. In germline, CDR1 is DFQATT, CDR2 SNEGSKA (reference sequence). This CDR3 has 17 residues. Here the CDR3 reads CCARDILAGGETGELFF. Written as DNA, the CDR3 is TGCTGTGCTAGAGACATATTAGCGGGAGGGGAGACCGGGGAGCTGTTTTTT.

This clonotype was recorded at least ten times. The CDR3 DNA follows: TGTGCCAGCAGTCGCCCCCACAGGGGTGGTGGAAACACCATATATTTT. Translating gives CASSRPHRGGGNTIYF. The J gene is TRBJ1-3, the V gene TRBV28; TRBD1 agrees at 7 bases. Germline V gene lookup returns CDR1 MDHEN and CDR2 SYDVKM. V shed 5 bases and J 3 bases; nucleotides not matched to a gene: 10. The CDR3 totals 16 residues.

In this sample, this clonotype turned up many times. Because it lacks the conserved phenylalanine or tryptophan at the end, this CDR3 is likely a read error. The limits of the CDR3 on the DNA are not certain, so only TCRdb's listed CDR3 is given. This sequence joins TRBV29-1 and TRBJ1-1. Termini included, the CDR3 measures 10 amino acids. Germline V CDR1 and CDR2: SQVTM, ANQGSEA. The CDR3 here is CSVEDSPPDV.

This clonotype has only a few counts. The chain couples TRBV28 to TRBJ1-5, with D maybe TRBD1 (6 bases). The V gene lost 3 bases and the J gene lost 6 bases, with 15 bases spanning the gap. Germline CDR1 is MDHEN and CDR2 is SYDVKM. The CDR3 is made up of 15 amino acids. CDR3 bases: TGTGCCAGCAGTTTGGTATTGGGGGCGCTTCAGCCCCAGCATTTT. It codes for CASSLVLGALQPQHF.

This clonotype was recorded at least ten times. The chain joins TRBV4-1 to TRBJ1-1; D is possibly TRBD1 (6 bases). The germline V gene encodes CDR1 MGHRA and CDR2 YSYEKL. Trimming took 0 bases from V and 5 from J, leaving 19 bases between them. The CDR3 covers 17 residues. In DNA, the CDR3 is TGCGCCAGCAGCCAAGATATCGTGGGGGGGGCGCGGACTGAAGCTTTCTTT. Protein sequence: CASSQDIVGGARTEAFF.

At least ten counts were recorded for this clonotype. The CDR3 DNA reads as TGCGCCAGCAGCCTACACGGGACAGGGGTCACAGATACGCAGTATTTT. It codes for CASSLHGTGVTDTQYF. The chain links TRBV4-3 to TRBJ2-3; 10 bases match TRBD1. J lost 2 bases, V lost 4 bases, and 6 bases had no gene match. CDR3 length: 16 residues. Germline V gene sequence: CDR1 LGHNA, CDR2 YSLEER.

The table lists this clonotype with many counts. V and J are TRBV6-2 or TRBV6-3 and TRBJ2-2, with D uncertain. The V end lost 1 base, the J end lost 5 bases, and 5 bases lay between the germline ends. CDR3 size: 13 residues. The V gene's germline CDR1 is MNHEY and CDR2 SVGEGT. The CDR3 sequence: CASSYYVTGELFF. Here the CDR3 DNA reads TGTGCCAGCAGTTACTATGTTACCGGGGAGCTGTTTTTT.

This clonotype was detected many times. The chain combines TRBV12-3 or TRBV12-4 with TRBJ2-2; the match to TRBD1 covers 8 bases. This CDR3 has 16 residues. The V and J ends lost 3 bases and 4 bases, in that order; junction bases with no gene match: 7. The CDR3 sequence is CASSFRQGAATGELFF. In DNA form, the CDR3 reads TGTGCCAGCAGTTTTAGGCAGGGGGCCGCCACCGGGGAGCTGTTTTTT.

At least ten counts were recorded for this clonotype. The junction departs from the called germline gene at one end, perhaps through a read error. The chain recombines TRBV12-3 or TRBV12-4 with TRBJ1-1; the D is unclear. The CDR3 totals 13 residues. The CDR3 nucleotides read TGCGCCAGCAGCTTTTCAGGGAACACTGAAGCTTTCTTT. It yields the protein CASSFSGNTEAFF.

This clonotype was counted at least ten times. This chain joins TRBV12-3 or TRBV12-4 and TRBJ1-1; D remains unclear. V was pared by 2 bases and J by 0 bases, with 7 bases between. This CDR3 is built from 14 residues. The CDR3 nucleotides are TGTGCCAGCAGTTTATTTGGGTTGAACACTGAAGCTTTCTTT. Encoded protein: CASSLFGLNTEAFF.